The 18 T cell receptor beta chains reported below all come from one sample, sequenced in a study of blood T cell repertoires in COVID-19. Assay used: immunoSEQ multiplex PCR; TCRdb lists only in-frame clones, some missing. Of 200,000 to 250,000 clones in the sample, around four fifths were seen once. The sample comprised peripheral blood. All receptors derive from a man between 45 and 60 years old with active or convalescent COVID-19.

This clone has a single count. The V gene is TRBV10-3, the J gene TRBJ2-6, with 8 bases matching TRBD2. The CDR3 runs 15 residues. Germline CDR1 reads ENHRY; CDR2 reads SYGVKD. V dropped 6 bases and J dropped 1; count of bases not matched to a gene: 2. The CDR3 is CAISGGESGANVLTF. The DNA of the CDR3 is TGTGCCATCAGCGGGGGGGAATCTGGGGCCAACGTCCTGACTTTC.

The rearrangement uses TRBV5-1 and TRBJ2-2; TRBD2 agrees at 10 bases. This CDR3 spans 15 amino acids. Germline CDR1 SGHRS, CDR2 YFSETQ. The junction had 7 bases not matched to a gene; V was cut back by 6 bases and J by 5 bases. CDR3 loop: CASTGLAGETGELFF. CDR3 DNA: TGCGCCAGCACCGGGCTAGCGGGAGAAACCGGGGAGCTGTTTTTT. Complete variable domain (other parts from reference TRBV5-1 and TRBJ2-2): KAGVTQTPRYLIKTRGQQVTLSCSPISGHRSVSWYQQTPGQGLQFLFEYFSETQRNKGNFPGRFSGRQFSNSRSEMNVSTLELGDSALYLCASTGLAGETGELFFGEGSRLTVL.

CDR3 sequence reads: CASSRIAGGPEQYF. DNA for the CDR3: TGTGCCAGCAGCCGAATAGCGGGAGGGCCGGAGCAGTACTTC. The chain combines TRBV27 with TRBJ2-7; 11 nucleotides line up with TRBD2. Germline V gives CDR1 MNHEY, CDR2 SMNVEV (reference sequence). Trimming took 6 bases from V and 7 from J; bases not matched to a gene: 8. The CDR3 covers 14 residues.

The gene calls are TRBV28 and TRBJ2-1; unclear D gene. V gave up 7 bases and J gave up 9 bases, with 22 bases separating them. Per the germline V gene, CDR1 is MDHEN and CDR2 is SYDVKM. The CDR3 runs 15 residues. The DNA for the CDR3 is TGTGCCAGCAACCGAGGTCCCGGCTTGGTCCGTGAGCAGTTCTTC. This encodes CASNRGPGLVREQFF.

The chain is built from TRBV4-2 and TRBJ1-2; 7 bases map to TRBD1. The J segment lost 7 bases and the V segment lost 11 bases, leaving 10 bases of the junction unmatched. This CDR3 is built from 12 residues. The germline CDR1 and CDR2 sequences are LGHNA and YNFKEQ. For the CDR3, the DNA is TGTGCCCGTGGAGGGGGCCTCGGTGGCTACACCTTC. Translation gives CARGGGLGGYTF.

The V and J genes are TRBV24-1 and TRBJ2-7, with 9 bases lining up with TRBD1. This CDR3 has 15 amino acids. V lost 4 bases, J lost 3 bases, and 6 bases stayed unmatched. Germline CDR1 is KGHDR and CDR2 is SFDVKD. CDR3 loop: CATSEPGQGRYEQYF. The CDR3 nucleotides are TGTGCCACCAGTGAACCGGGACAGGGTCGCTACGAGCAGTACTTC.

In DNA form, the CDR3 reads TGTGCCAGCACCCCGGCGGGAGTCTCCTACGAGCAGTACTTC. Translating gives CASTPAGVSYEQYF. V is TRBV28 and J is TRBJ2-7; 7 bases match TRBD2. This CDR3 comprises 14 residues. Germline V gives CDR1 MDHEN, CDR2 SYDVKM. V lost 7 bases, J lost 0 bases, and 6 bases stayed unmatched.

V is TRBV2 and J is TRBJ1-5; TRBD1 might be the D (6 bases). The germline V gene encodes CDR1 SNHLY and CDR2 FYNNEI. The V end was cut by 7 bases, the J end by 0 bases, with 7 bases between. The CDR3 totals 13 residues. In DNA, the CDR3 is TGTGCCAGCAACAGGGTTAGCAATCAGCCCCAGCATTTT. Its translation: CASNRVSNQPQHF.

The rearrangement links TRBV4-1 to TRBJ2-3; 10 bases are a match to TRBD1. CDR3 size: 15 residues. Germline V gene data show CDR1 as MGHRA and CDR2 as YSYEKL. J gave up 5 bases and V 0 bases, and 2 bases lay outside the gene matches. For the CDR3, the DNA is TGCGCCAGCAGCCAAGATGGGACAGGGGTAGATACGCAGTATTTT. It encodes CASSQDGTGVDTQYF.

The V gene is TRBV28, the J gene TRBJ2-7, with 7 bases that match TRBD2. CDR1 is MDHEN and CDR2 is SYDVKM in the germline V gene. This CDR3 has 14 residues. The J segment lost 4 bases and the V segment lost 1 base, leaving 4 bases of the junction unmatched. The CDR3 protein is CASSLSASGYEQYF. Here the CDR3 DNA reads TGTGCCAGCAGTTTATCGGCTAGCGGATACGAGCAGTACTTC.

The gene calls are TRBV19 and TRBJ2-7; 10 nucleotides match TRBD1. The germline V gene has CDR1 LNHDA and CDR2 SQIVND (reference sequence). The CDR3 is 16 amino acids. The V gene end was trimmed by 6 bases and the J gene end by 3 bases; junction bases not matched to a gene: 11. The CDR3 coding sequence is TGTGCCAGTAGGAAGGACAGGGGGGTTGGCTACTACGAGCAGTACTTC. Protein product: CASRKDRGVGYYEQYF.

This chain uses TRBV10-1 with TRBJ1-1; D call uncertain. V dropped 0 bases and J dropped 1 base, with 9 bases sitting between them. This CDR3 has 15 residues. Germline CDR1 is WNHNN and CDR2 is SYGVQD (reference sequence). The CDR3 nucleotides are TGCGCCAGCAGTGAGTCGTGGACTCCGAACACTGAAGCTTTCTTT. This gives the protein CASSESWTPNTEAFF.

The chain is built from TRBV3-1 (or the pseudogene TRBV3-2) and TRBJ2-3, with no clear D. The germline V and J ends were trimmed by 1 base and 6 bases, with 8 bases remaining between them. The CDR3 runs 13 residues. Germline V CDR1 and CDR2: LGHDT, YNNKEL (reference sequence). CDR3 residues: CASSQGSRDTQYF. CDR3 DNA sequence: TGTGCCAGCAGCCAAGGGTCCAGGGATACGCAGTATTTT.

The rearrangement links TRBV27 to TRBJ2-7, with 8 bases aligning to TRBD1. The trim removed 4 bases at V and 3 bases at J, leaving 5 bases unmatched. The CDR3 has 14 residues. Germline lookup yields CDR1 MNHEY and CDR2 SMNVEV (reference sequence). This chain's CDR3 is CASSSTGVYYEQYF. For the CDR3, the DNA is TGTGCCAGCAGTTCGACAGGGGTTTACTACGAGCAGTACTTC.

This clone was seen only once. This rearrangement joins TRBV11-2 to TRBJ1-1, with 7 nucleotides matching TRBD1. V gave up 2 bases and J gave up 1 base; unmatched junction bases: 10. The CDR3 has 17 amino acids. Germline assignment: CDR1 SGHAT and CDR2 FQNNGV. The CDR3 DNA reads as TGTGCCAGCAGCTTACTCAGGGGGTTCCTGACGAACACTGAAGCTTTCTTT. Its translation is CASSLLRGFLTNTEAFF.

The rearrangement joins TRBV3-1 (or the pseudogene TRBV3-2) to TRBJ2-5; 11 bases agree with TRBD2. V was clipped by 6 bases and J by 1 base; unmatched bases: 1. The length of the CDR3 is 14 residues. Germline V lookup: CDR1 LGHDT, CDR2 YNNKEL (reference sequence). The CDR3 protein is CASRGLAGQETQYF. CDR3 DNA: TGTGCCAGCAGAGGACTAGCGGGCCAAGAGACCCAGTACTTC.

The J gene is TRBJ1-1, the V gene TRBV2; weak D call: TRBD1 (6 bases). The length of the CDR3 is 15 residues. The germline gives CDR1 SNHLY, CDR2 FYNNEI. V lost 4 bases and J lost 0, with 12 bases in between. In nucleotides, the CDR3 is TGTGCCAGCAGTGGAAATGACAGGCTGAACACTGAAGCTTTCTTT. Translation gives CASSGNDRLNTEAFF. Supplemented by reference TRBV2 and TRBJ1-1, the full variable domain reads EPEVTQTPSHQVTQMGQEVILRCVPISNHLYFYWYRQILGQKVEFLVSFYNNEISEKSEIFDDQFSVERPDGSNFTLKIRSTKLEDSAMYFCASSGNDRLNTEAFFGQGTRLTVV.

The chain has TRBV6-1 and TRBJ2-5; D is undetermined. Per germline, CDR1 MNHNS and CDR2 SASEGT. V lost 1 base, J lost 5 bases, and 11 bases lay in between. This CDR3 has 14 residues. The CDR3 nucleotides are TGTGCCAGCAGTGAAGGTACCATCAGGGAGACCCAGTACTTC. The encoded protein is CASSEGTIRETQYF.